A single T cell receptor (beta chain) is shown here with its context. These data belong to a study of blood T cell repertoires in COVID-19. Study as a whole: In each case, the material was cDNA or gDNA derived from T cells, B-cell-depleted T cells, or PBMCs.

Sequencing was performed with immunoSEQ multiplex PCR; in TCRdb, only in-frame clones are kept and a portion is missing. The sample consists of 150,000 to 200,000 clones, 83% of them appearing once. While infection was still active, Seattle patients were enrolled and then followed longitudinally. CDR1 and CDR2 from the germline V gene are SGHNT and YYREEE (reference sequence). Trimming at V came to 4 bases and at J to 7 bases, leaving 7 bases not matched to a gene. The length of the CDR3 is 13 residues. V is TRBV5-4 and J is TRBJ2-7; 8 bases fit TRBD1. The sample taken for sequencing was peripheral blood. This receptor was taken from a woman in her 70s with COVID-19, enrolled during active disease. The CDR3 is CASSRGTGLEQYF. The DNA for the CDR3 is TGTGCCAGCAGCCGAGGGACAGGCCTTGAGCAGTACTTC.